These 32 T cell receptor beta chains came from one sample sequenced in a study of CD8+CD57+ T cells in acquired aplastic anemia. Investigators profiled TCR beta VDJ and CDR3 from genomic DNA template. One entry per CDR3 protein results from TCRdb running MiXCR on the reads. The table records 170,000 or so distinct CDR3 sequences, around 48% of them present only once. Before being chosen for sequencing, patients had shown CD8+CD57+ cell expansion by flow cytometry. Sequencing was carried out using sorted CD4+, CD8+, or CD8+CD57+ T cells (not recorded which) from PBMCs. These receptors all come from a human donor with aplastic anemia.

Here the CDR3 reads CAWSVSRTNGYTF. In DNA form, the CDR3 reads TGTGCCTGGAGTGTGTCCCGTACTAATGGCTACACCTTC. The J gene is TRBJ1-2, the V gene TRBV30; D unclear. CDR1 is GTSNPN and CDR2 is SVGIG in the germline V gene (reference sequence). V dropped 0 bases and J dropped 6 bases, with 11 bases sitting between them. There are 13 residues in the CDR3.

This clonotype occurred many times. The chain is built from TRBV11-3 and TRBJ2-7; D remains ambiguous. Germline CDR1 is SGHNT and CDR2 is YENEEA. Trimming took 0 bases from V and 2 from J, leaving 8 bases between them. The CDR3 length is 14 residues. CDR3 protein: CASSLDEITYEQYF. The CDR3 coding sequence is TGTGCCAGCAGCTTAGATGAGATTACCTACGAGCAGTACTTC.

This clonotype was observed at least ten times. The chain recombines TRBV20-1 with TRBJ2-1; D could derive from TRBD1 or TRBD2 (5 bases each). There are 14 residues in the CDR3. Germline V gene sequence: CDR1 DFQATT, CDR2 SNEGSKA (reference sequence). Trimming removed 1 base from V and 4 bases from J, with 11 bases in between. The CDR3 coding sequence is TGCAGTGCTAGAGGGGACGTCGAGTACAATGAGCAGTTCTTC. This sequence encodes CSARGDVEYNEQFF.

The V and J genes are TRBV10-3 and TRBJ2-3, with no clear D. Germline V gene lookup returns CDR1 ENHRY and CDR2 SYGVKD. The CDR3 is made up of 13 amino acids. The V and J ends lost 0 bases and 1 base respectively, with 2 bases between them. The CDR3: CAISESGTDTQYF. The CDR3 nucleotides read TGTGCCATCAGTGAGTCCGGCACAGATACGCAGTATTTT.

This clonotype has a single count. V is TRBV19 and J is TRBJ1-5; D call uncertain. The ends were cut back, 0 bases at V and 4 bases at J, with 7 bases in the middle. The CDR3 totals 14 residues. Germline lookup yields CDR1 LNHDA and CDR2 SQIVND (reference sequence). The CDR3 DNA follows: TGTGCCAGTAGTATAGAGACGGGAAATCAGCCCCAGCATTTT. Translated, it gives CASSIETGNQPQHF.

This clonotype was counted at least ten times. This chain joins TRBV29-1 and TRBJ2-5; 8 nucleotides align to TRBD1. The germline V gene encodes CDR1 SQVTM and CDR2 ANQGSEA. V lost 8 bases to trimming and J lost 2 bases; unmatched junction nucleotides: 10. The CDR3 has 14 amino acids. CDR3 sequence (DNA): TGCAGCACCGAAGACAGGGGCCAACAAGAGACCCAGTACTTC. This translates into CSTEDRGQQETQYF. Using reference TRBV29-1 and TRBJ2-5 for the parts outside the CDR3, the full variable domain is SAVISQKPSRDICQRGTSLTIQCQVDSQVTMMFWYRQQPGQSLTLIATANQGSEATYESGFVIDKFPISRPNLTFSTLTVSNMSPEDSSIYLCSTEDRGQQETQYFGPGTRLLVL.

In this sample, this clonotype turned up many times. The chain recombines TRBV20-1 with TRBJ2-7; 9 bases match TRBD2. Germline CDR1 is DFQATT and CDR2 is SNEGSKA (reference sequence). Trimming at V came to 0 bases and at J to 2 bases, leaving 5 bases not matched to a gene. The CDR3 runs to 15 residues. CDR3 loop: CSARDRTSETYEQYF. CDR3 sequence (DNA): TGCAGTGCTAGAGATAGGACTAGCGAGACCTACGAGCAGTACTTC.

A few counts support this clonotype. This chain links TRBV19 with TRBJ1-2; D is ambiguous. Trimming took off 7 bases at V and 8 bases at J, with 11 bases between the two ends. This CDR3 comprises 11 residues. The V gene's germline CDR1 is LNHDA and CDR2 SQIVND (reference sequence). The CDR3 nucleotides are TGTGCCAGTATGACCGGCGGAGGCTACACCTTC. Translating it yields CASMTGGGYTF.

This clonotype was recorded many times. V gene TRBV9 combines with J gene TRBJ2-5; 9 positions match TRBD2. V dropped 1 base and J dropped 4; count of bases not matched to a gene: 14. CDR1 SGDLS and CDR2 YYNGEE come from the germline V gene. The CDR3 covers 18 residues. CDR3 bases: TGTGCCAGCAGCGTAACGAAAAATCCTAGCGGGGAGGGAGAGACCCAGTACTTC. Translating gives CASSVTKNPSGEGETQYF.

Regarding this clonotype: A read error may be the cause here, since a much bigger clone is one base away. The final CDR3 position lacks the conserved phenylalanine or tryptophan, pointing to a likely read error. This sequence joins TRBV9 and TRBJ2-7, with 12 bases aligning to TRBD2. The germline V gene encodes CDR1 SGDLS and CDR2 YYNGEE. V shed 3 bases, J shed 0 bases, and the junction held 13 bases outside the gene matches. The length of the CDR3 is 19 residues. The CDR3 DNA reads TGTGCCAGCAGCGAGGACAGTGACCTAGCGGGAGGGATCTCCTACGAGCAGTACCTC. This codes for CASSEDSDLAGGISYEQYL.

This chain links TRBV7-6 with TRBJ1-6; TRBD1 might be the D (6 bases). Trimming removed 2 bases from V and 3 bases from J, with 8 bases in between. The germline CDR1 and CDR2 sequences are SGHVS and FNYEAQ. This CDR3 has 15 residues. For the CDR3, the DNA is TGTGCCAGCAGCTTAACACAGGGCTATAATTCACCCCTCCACTTT. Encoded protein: CASSLTQGYNSPLHF.

The CDR3 region is CATSDLNSGRATYNEQFF. For the CDR3, the DNA is TGTGCCACCAGTGACCTTAATAGCGGGAGGGCAACCTACAATGAGCAGTTCTTC. V usage is TRBV24-1 and J usage is TRBJ2-1, with TRBD2 identical over 11 bases. The CDR3 consists of 18 residues. Per the germline V gene, CDR1 is KGHDR and CDR2 is SFDVKD. The V segment lost 4 bases and the J segment 2 bases; nucleotides outside the gene matches: 9.

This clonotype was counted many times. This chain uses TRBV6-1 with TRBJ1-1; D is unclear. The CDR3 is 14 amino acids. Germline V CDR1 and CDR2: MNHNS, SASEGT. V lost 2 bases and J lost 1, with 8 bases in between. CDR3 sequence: CASSESLKNTEAFF. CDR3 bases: TGTGCCAGCAGTGAATCCCTGAAGAACACTGAAGCTTTCTTT.

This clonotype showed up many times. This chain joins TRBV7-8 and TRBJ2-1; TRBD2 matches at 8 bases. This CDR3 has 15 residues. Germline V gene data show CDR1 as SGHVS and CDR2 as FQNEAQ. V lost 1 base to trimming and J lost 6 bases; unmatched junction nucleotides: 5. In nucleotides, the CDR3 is TGTGCCAGCAGCTTAGTAGCGGGAACCTCCAATGAGCAGTTCTTC. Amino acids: CASSLVAGTSNEQFF.

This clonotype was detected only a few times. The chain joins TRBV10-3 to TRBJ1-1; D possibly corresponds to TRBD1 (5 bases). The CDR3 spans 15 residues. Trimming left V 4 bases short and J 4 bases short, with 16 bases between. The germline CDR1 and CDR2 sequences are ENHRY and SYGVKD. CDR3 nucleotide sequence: TGTGCCATCAGTGTTGAGGGGAATAGACGCACTGAAGCTTTCTTT. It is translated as CAISVEGNRRTEAFF.

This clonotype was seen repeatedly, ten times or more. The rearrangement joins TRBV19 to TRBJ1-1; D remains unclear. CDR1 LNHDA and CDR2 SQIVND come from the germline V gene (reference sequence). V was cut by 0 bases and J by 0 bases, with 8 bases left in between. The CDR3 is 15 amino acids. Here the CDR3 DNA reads TGTGCCAGTAGTATAGATGGCGAGATGAACACTGAAGCTTTCTTT. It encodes CASSIDGEMNTEAFF. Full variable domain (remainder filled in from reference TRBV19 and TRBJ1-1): DGGITQSPKYLFRKEGQNVTLSCEQNLNHDAMYWYRQDPGQGLRLIYYSQIVNDFQKGDIAEGYSVSREKKESFPLTVTSAQKNPTAFYLCASSIDGEMNTEAFFGQGTRLTVV.

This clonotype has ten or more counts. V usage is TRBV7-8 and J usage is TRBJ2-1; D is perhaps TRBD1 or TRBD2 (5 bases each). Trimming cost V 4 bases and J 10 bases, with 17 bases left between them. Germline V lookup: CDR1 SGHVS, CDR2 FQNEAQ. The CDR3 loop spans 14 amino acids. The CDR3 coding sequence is TGTGCCAGCAGCTCGGGCCCCCCGGGGCGGGAGCAGTTCTTC. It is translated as CASSSGPPGREQFF.

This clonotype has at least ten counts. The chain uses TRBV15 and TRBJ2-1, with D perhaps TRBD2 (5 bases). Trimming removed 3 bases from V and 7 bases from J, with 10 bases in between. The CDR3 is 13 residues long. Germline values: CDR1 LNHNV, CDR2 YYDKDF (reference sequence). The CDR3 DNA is TGTGCCACCAGCAGTTCTAGGAGGAATGAGCAGTTCTTC. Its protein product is CATSSSRRNEQFF.

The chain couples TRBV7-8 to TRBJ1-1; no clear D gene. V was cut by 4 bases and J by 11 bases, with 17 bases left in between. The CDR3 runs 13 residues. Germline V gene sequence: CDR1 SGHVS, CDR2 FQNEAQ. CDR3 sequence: CASSSTPGGPAFF. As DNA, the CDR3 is TGTGCCAGCAGCTCTACTCCGGGAGGCCCGGCTTTCTTT.

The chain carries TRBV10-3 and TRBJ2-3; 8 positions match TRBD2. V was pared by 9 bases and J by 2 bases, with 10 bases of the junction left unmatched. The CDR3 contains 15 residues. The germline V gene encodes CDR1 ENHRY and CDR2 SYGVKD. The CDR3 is CAIRALAGITDTQYF. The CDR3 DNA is TGTGCCATTCGGGCTTTAGCGGGGATCACAGATACGCAGTATTTT.

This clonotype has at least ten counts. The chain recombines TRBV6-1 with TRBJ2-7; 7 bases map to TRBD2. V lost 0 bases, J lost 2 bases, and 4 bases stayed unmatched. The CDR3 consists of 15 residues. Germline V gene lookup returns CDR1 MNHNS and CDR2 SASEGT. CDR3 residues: CASSEASGAPYEQYF. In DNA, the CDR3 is TGTGCCAGCAGTGAAGCCAGCGGGGCCCCCTACGAGCAGTACTTC.

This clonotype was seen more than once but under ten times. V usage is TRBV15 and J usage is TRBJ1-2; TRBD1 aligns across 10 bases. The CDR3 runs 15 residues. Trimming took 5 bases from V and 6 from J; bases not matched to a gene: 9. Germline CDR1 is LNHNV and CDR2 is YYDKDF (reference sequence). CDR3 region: CATSGEGDRGDGYTF. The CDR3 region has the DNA TGTGCCACCAGCGGGGAGGGGGACAGGGGAGATGGCTACACCTTC.

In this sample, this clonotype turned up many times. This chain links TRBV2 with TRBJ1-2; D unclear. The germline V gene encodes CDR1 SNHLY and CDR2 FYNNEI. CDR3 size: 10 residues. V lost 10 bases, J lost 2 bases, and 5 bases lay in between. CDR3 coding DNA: TGTGCCATGCCGAACTATGGCTACACCTTC. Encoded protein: CAMPNYGYTF.

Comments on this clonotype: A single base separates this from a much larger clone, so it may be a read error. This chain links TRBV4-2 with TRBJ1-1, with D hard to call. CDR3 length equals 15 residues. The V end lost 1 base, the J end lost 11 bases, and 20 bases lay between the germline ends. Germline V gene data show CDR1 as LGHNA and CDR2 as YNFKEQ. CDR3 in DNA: TGTGCCAGCAGCCAAGCCTCGGACGGAATGCATATGGCTTTCTTT. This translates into CASSQASDGMHMAFF.

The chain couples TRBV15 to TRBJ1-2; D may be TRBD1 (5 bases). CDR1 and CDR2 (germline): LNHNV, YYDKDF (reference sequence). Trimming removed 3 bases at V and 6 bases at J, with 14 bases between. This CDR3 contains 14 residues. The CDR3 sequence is CATSSLPGLNGYTF. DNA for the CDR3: TGTGCCACCAGCAGTCTACCAGGGTTAAATGGCTACACCTTC. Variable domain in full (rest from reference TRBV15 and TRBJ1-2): DAMVIQNPRYQVTQFGKPVTLSCSQTLNHNVMYWYQQKSSQAPKLLFHYYDKDFNNEADTPDNFQSRRPNTSFCFLDIRSPGLGDTAMYLCATSSLPGLNGYTFGSGTRLTVV.

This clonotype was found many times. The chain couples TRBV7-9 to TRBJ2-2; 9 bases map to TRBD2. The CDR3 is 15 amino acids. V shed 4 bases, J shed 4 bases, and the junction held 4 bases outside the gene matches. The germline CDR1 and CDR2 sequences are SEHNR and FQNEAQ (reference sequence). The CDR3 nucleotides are TGTGCCAGCAGCTCGAGCGGGAGGCCCACCGGGGAGCTGTTTTTT. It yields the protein CASSSSGRPTGELFF.

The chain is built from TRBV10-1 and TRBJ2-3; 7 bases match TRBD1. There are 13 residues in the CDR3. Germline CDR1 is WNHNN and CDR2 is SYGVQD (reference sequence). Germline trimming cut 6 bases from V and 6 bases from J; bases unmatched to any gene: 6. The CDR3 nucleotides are TGCGCCAGCAGCACAGGGGTAGGGGATACGCAGTATTTT. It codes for CASSTGVGDTQYF.

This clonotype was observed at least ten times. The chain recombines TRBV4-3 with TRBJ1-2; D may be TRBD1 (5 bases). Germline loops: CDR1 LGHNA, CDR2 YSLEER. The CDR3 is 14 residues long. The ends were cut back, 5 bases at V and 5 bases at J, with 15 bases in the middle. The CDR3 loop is CASSWGGDRYGYTF. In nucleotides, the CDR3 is TGCGCCAGCAGCTGGGGGGGGGATCGGTATGGCTACACCTTC.

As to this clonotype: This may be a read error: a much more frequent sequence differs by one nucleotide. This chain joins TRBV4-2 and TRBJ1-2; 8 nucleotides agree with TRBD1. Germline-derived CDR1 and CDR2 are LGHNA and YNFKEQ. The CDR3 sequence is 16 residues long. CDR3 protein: CASNQGAFGQGNGYTF. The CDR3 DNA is TGTGCCAGCAACCAAGGGGCCTTCGGACAGGGAAATGGCTACACCTTC.

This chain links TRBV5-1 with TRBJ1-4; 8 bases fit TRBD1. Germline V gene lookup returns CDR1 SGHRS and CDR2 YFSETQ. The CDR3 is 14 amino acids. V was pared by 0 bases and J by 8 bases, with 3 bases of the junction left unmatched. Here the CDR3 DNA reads TGCGCCAGCAGCTTGGCAGGGGGCTACGAAAAACTGTTTTTT. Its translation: CASSLAGGYEKLFF.

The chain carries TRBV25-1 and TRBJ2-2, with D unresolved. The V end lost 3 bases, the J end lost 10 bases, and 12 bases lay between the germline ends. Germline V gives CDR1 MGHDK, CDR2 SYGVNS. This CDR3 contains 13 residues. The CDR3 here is CASSDEEVEELFF. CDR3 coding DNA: TGTGCCAGCAGTGATGAGGAAGTGGAGGAGCTGTTTTTT.

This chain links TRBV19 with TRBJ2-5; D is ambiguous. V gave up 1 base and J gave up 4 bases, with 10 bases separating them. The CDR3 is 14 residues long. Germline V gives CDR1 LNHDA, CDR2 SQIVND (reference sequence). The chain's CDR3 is CASSIGGFGETQYF. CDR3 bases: TGTGCCAGTAGTATAGGGGGTTTTGGAGAGACCCAGTACTTC.